This T cell receptor beta chain was sequenced during a study of PD-L1 blockade in urothelial cancer. The CDR3 runs to 14 residues. Germline V gives CDR1 LNHDA, CDR2 SQIVND (reference sequence). V dropped 7 bases and J dropped 10; count of bases not matched to a gene: 12. Time point given: pretreatment peripheral blood. Clones were read by immunoSEQ multiplex PCR, and TCRdb kept only the in-frame ones, dropping some. This sample carries tens of thousands of clones, about four fifths of them seen once, and the ten largest clones take 9% to 9.5%. The chain employs TRBV19 and TRBJ2-2; 7 bases are shared with TRBD1. This receptor was obtained from a woman aged 70-85 years with urothelial cancer. This material consisted of PBMCs, taken around atezolizumab (anti-PD-L1) treatment. CDR3 coding DNA: TGTGCCAGTATGCCGGACAGGTGGACCTTGGAGCTGTTTTTT. The encoded protein is CASMPDRWTLELFF.